Sequencing of this TCR beta chain was carried out in a study of blood T cell repertoires in COVID-19. Whole-study context: Sites in the United States, Italy and Spain provided acute and convalescent COVID-19 samples. T cells, B-cell-depleted T cells, or PBMCs supplied cDNA or gDNA.

Trimming shortened V by 6 bases and J by 6 bases, and 12 bases separated the two germline ends. Germline V gives CDR1 MNHEY, CDR2 SVGAGI. The CDR3 loop spans 14 amino acids. Cohorts were assigned according to the clinical history that participants reported. As handled by the study authors: The authors estimated nucleated cell counts from reference gene primer amplification. Profiling relied on immunoSEQ multiplex PCR, and the TCRdb table lists in-frame clones only, not all of them. The V and J calls and clone size come from that table; D and trimming were worked out from the DNA. The table records fewer than 350,000 clones, 86% of them present only once.

J is TRBJ1-6 and V is TRBV6-5, with a possible D match to TRBD1 (5 bases). The receptor was isolated from a middle-aged woman with acute COVID-19. Sequencing used PBMCs or T cells enriched from blood (not recorded which). The CDR3, as DNA: TGTGCCAGCAGGGGAGCGGGGGGTAATTCACCCCTCCACTTT. Protein product: CASRGAGGNSPLHF.